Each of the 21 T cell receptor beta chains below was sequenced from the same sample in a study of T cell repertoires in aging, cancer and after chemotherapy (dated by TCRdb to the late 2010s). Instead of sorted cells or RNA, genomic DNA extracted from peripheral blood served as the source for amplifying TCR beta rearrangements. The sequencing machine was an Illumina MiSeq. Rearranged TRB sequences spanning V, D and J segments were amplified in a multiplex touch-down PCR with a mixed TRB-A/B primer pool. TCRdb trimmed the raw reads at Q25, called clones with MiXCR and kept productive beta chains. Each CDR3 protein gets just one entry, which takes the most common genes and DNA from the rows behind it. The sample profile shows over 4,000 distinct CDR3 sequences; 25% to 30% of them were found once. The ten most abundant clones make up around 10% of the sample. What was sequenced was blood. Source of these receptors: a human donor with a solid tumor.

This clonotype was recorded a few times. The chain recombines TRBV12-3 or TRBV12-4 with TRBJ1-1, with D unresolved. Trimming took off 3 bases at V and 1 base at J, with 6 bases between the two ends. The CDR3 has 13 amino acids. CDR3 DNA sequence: TGTGCCAGCAGTTTCCTCGCGAACACTGAAGCTTTCTTT. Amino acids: CASSFLANTEAFF.

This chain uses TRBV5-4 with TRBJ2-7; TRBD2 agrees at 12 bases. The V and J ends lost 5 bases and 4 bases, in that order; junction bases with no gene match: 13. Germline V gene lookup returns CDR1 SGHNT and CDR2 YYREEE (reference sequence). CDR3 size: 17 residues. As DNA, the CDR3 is TGTGCCAGCAGTGGCTGGGAGGCTAGCGGGAGGGTTTACGAGCAGTACTTC. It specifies CASSGWEASGRVYEQYF.

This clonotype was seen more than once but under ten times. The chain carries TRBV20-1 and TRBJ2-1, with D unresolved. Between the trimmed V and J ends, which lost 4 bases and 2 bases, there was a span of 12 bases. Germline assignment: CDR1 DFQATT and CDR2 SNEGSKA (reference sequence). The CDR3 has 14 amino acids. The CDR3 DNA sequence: TGCAGTGCTATCGAGGATACTACCTACAATGAGCAGTTCTTC. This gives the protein CSAIEDTTYNEQFF.

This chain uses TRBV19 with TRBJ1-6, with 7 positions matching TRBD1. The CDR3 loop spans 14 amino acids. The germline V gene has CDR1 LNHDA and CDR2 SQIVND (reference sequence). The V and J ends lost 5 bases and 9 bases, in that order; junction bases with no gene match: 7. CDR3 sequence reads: CASSLTGDGSPLHF. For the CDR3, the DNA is TGTGCCAGTAGTCTCACAGGGGACGGTTCACCCCTCCACTTT.

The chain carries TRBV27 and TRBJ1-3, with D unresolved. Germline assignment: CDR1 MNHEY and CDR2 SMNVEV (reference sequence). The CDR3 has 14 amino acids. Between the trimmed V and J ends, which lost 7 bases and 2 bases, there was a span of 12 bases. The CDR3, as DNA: TGTGCCAGCACCTCGGCCGGGGCTGGAAACACCATATATTTT. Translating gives CASTSAGAGNTIYF.

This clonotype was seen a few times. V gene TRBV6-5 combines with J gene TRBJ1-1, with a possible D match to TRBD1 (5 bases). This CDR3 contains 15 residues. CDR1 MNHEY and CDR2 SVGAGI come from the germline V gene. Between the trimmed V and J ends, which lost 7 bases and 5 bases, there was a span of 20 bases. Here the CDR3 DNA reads TGTGCCAGCACACGGGACGCCCGGCGGGATACTGAAGCTTTCTTT. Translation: CASTRDARRDTEAFF.

The CDR3 DNA is TGCGCCAGCAGCTTGGACGGACAGGTCCCTACTGAAGCTTTCTTT. It yields the protein CASSLDGQVPTEAFF. The chain is built from TRBV5-1 and TRBJ1-1; 7 nucleotides match TRBD1. The CDR3 contains 15 residues. The V gene's germline CDR1 is SGHRS and CDR2 YFSETQ. Trimming cost V 0 bases and J 5 bases; bases outside gene matches: 7.

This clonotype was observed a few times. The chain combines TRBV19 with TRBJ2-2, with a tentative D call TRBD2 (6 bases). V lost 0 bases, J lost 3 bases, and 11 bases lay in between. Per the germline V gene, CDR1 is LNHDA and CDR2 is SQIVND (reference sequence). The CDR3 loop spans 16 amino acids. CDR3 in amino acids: CASSIDRGLDTGELFF. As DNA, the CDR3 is TGTGCCAGTAGTATAGATCGGGGGTTAGACACCGGGGAGCTGTTTTTT.

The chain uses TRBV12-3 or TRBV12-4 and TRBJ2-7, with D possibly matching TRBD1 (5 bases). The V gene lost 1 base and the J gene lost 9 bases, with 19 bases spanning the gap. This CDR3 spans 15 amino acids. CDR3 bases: TGTGCCAGCAGTTTAGAGGCAGGGTTTTTACGAGGGCAGTACTTC. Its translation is CASSLEAGFLRGQYF.

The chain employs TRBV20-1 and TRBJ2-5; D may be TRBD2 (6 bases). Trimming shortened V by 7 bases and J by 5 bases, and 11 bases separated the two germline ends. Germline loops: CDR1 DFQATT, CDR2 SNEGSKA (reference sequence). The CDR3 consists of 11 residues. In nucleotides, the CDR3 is TGCAGTGTACTAGCTCGGGAGACCCAGTACTTC. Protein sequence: CSVLARETQYF.

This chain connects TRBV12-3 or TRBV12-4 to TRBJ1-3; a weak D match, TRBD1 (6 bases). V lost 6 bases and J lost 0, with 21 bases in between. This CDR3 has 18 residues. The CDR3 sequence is CASSPSAGASYSGNTIYF. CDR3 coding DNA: TGTGCCAGCAGCCCTTCGGCAGGGGCAAGTTACTCTGGAAACACCATATATTTT.

CDR3 DNA sequence: TGCAGTACCTATGCCTTGGACTCTGGGGCCAACGTCCTGACTTTC. Its protein is CSTYALDSGANVLTF. This chain uses TRBV20-1 with TRBJ2-6; D gene unclear. The CDR3 loop spans 15 amino acids. Germline V CDR1 and CDR2: DFQATT, SNEGSKA (reference sequence). The ends were cut back, 8 bases at V and 0 bases at J, with 14 bases in the middle.

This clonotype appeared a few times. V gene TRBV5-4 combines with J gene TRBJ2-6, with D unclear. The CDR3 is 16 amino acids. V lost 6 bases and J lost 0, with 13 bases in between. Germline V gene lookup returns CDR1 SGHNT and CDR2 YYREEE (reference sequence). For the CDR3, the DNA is TGTGCCAGCACCAATGGGGTGATCTCTGGGGCCAACGTCCTGACTTTC. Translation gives CASTNGVISGANVLTF.

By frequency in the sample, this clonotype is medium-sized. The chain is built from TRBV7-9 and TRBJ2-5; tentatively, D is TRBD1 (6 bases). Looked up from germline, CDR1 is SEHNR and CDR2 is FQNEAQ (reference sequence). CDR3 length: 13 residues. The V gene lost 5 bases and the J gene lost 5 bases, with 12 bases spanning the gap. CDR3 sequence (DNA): TGTGCCAGCAGCCGAGGGGGTGCGGAGACCCAGTACTTC. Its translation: CASSRGGAETQYF.

The CDR3 loop reads CASSLGRIQETQYF. Written as DNA, the CDR3 is TGCGCCAGCAGCTTGGGGCGGATCCAAGAGACCCAGTACTTC. This chain joins TRBV5-1 and TRBJ2-5; D ambiguous. The CDR3 runs to 14 residues. V was clipped by 0 bases and J by 1 base, with 7 bases between them. Germline CDR1 is SGHRS and CDR2 is YFSETQ.

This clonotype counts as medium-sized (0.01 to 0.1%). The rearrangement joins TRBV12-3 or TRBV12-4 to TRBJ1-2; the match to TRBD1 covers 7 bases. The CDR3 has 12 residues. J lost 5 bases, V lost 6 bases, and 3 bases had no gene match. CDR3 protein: CASSDRAYGYTF. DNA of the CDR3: TGTGCCAGCAGCGACAGGGCGTATGGCTACACCTTC.

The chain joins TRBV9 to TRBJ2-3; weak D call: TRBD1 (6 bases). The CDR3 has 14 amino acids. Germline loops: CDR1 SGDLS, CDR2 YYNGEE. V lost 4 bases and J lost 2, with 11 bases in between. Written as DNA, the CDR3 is TGTGCCAGCAGCAACAGACAGGTCACAGATACGCAGTATTTT. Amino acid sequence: CASSNRQVTDTQYF.

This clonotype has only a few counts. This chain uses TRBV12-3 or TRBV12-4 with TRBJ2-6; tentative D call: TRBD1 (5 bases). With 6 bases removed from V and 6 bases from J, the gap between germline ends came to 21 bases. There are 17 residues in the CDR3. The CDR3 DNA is TGTGCCAGCAGCACCCGACAGCCTAGAGCAAAGGCCAACGTCCTGACTTTC. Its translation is CASSTRQPRAKANVLTF.

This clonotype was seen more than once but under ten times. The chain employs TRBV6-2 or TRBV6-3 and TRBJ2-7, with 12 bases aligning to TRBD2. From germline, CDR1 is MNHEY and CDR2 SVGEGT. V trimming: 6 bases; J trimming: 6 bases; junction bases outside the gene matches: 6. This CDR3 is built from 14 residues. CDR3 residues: CASRYGLAGTEQYF. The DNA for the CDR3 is TGTGCCAGCAGATATGGACTAGCGGGAACCGAGCAGTACTTC.

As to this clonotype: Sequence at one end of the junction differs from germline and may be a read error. The CDR3: CSSSSRGRDGKDTQYF. The CDR3 coding sequence is TGTTCCAGCAGCTCTCGGGGGAGGGATGGGAAAGATACGCAGTATTTT. This chain connects TRBV7-3 to TRBJ2-3; TRBD2 agrees at 7 bases. Germline V gene lookup returns CDR1 SGHTA and CDR2 FQGTGA. The CDR3 is 16 residues long.

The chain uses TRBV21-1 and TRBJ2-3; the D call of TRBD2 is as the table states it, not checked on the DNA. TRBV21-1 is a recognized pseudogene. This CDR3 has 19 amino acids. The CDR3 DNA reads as TGTGCCAGCAGCAAGGTTCTAATCACCGGGACTATTAGCACAGATACGCAGTATTTT. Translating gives CASSKVLITGTISTDTQYF.